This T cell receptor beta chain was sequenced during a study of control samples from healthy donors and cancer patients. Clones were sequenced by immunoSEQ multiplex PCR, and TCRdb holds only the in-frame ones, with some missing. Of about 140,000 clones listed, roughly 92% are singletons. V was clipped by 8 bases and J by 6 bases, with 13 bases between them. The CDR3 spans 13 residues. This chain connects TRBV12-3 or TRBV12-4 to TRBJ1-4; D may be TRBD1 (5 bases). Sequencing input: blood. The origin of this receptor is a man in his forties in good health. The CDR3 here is CASSGEAHEKLFF. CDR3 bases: TGTGCCAGCTCGGGGGAGGCCCATGAAAAACTGTTTTTT.